This TCR beta chain was captured by sequencing in a study of T cells in Graves' hyperthyroidism and ophthalmopathy. Points from the study as a whole: Most expanded thyroid clonotypes above 0.001 recurred in blood.

Stable disease denoted Graves' hyperthyroidism without ophthalmopathy progression within 18 months. Researchers barred patients who had uncontrolled infection, other autoimmune disease, pregnancy or lactation. At least ten counts were recorded for this clonotype. Its antigen is still unknown. Per germline, CDR1 SGHVS and CDR2 FQNEAQ. Trimming stripped 4 bases from V and 0 bases from J, with 7 bases between. CDR3 length equals 15 residues. Using RNA transcripts as the source, TCR beta CDR3 regions were amplified. First-round RT-PCR targeting the TCR CDR3 was performed with the HTBI primer set. TCRdb re-analysed the multiplex PCR reads in MiXCR, keeping a single row per CDR3 protein. The profile shows over 700,000 distinct CDR3 sequences, around 38% of them singletons.

Sequencing was done on a sample of blood. The V call is TRBV7-8, the J call TRBJ2-6; D remains unclear. The source of this sequence is a man younger than 30 with Graves' hyperthyroidism. The CDR3 loop reads CASSSSPSGANVLTF. CDR3 nucleotide sequence: TGTGCCAGCAGCTCCTCGCCCTCTGGGGCCAACGTCCTGACTTTC.